This TCR beta chain was captured by sequencing in a study of shared clonotypes between healthy human individuals. General study results and limits: The expectation was that sequencing depth would affect clonotype sharing among donors. Non-shared clonotypes displayed generation probabilities falling below those of clonotypes present in all four donors.

As to this clone: Antigen unknown.

The V end lost 6 bases, the J end lost 4 bases, and 16 bases lay between the germline ends. The CDR3 sequence is 14 residues long. CDR1 is MDHEN and CDR2 is SYDVKM in the germline V gene. DNA at approximately 200 ng, 30,000 or so T cell genomes, went into sorted-subset replicate PCRs. Authors' analysis steps: Without quality scores, immunoSEQ junctional reads could not be filtered like full-length reads. The method was immunoSEQ multiplex PCR; TCRdb's version includes in-frame clones alone and lacks a portion of them. That table supplies the V and J calls and clone size; D and trimming were determined from the DNA. The sample has 2,500,000 or so clones, just under 95% seen once.

V gene TRBV28 combines with J gene TRBJ2-7; either TRBD1 or TRBD2 may fit D (5 bases each). Sequencing used naive CD4+ T cells from PBMCs. Subset noted: CD45RA+ positively selected. The TCR comes from a man between 18 and 35 years old in good health. Some clones in this sample may be carry-over from other donors' samples. The DNA of the CDR3 is TGTGCCAGCAGCACCGGGACCTATCTATACGAGCAGTACTTC. Amino acids: CASSTGTYLYEQYF.